This TCR beta chain was observed in a study of cytomegalovirus exposure and HLA in healthy donors. This clone was counted once. TCRdb's table, derived via immunoSEQ multiplex PCR, lists solely in-frame clones and lacks some. The table records some 77,000 clones, about 94% of them present only once. The CDR3 consists of 16 residues. CDR1 is MNHEY and CDR2 is SVGAGI in the germline V gene. With 2 bases removed from V and 2 bases from J, the gap between germline ends came to 15 bases. The source is a man between 18 and 35 years old in good health and CMV-seropositive. Material: PBMCs. This chain connects TRBV6-5 to TRBJ1-2; D perhaps matches TRBD1 (6 bases). CDR3 in amino acids: CASSYGGRRRNYGYTF. CDR3 coding DNA: TGTGCCAGCAGTTACGGGGGCCGGAGGCGGAACTATGGCTACACCTTC.